This entry describes one T cell receptor (beta chain). In its sample, this clonotype was seen many times. Its antigen is unknown. Per-base quality was not reported, and no clone a single base away is much larger than it. The data stem from a study of neurological immune-mediated disorders (dated by TCRdb to 2018 to 2020). Regarding the research as a whole: Among the approximately 34 multiple sclerosis patients, relapsing-remitting MS accounted for approximately 30 and secondary progressive MS accounted for 3. The study compared peripheral blood TCR-beta repertoires of HTLV-I-associated myelopathy (HAM/TSP) patients, multiple sclerosis patients and healthy controls using UMI-based sequencing. The roughly 110 TCR-beta libraries included longitudinal samples, technical triplicates and paired sorted CD4+ and CD8+ T-cell subsets alongside PBMC samples. Of the roughly 68 subjects in the cohort, some 15 were HAM/TSP patients, about 35 were multiple sclerosis patients, and 20 were healthy controls. Overall study results and their limits: Phylogenetic analysis grouped repertoires from 18 of 34 MS patients into a cluster of related CDR3 sequences, suggesting a possible repertoire-level signature. TCR clonal expansion was highest in HAM/TSP patients and lowest in MS patients, with MS patients falling below even healthy controls. No identical CDR3 amino acid sequences were found to be shared among expanded clones across subjects, suggesting that TCR-beta repertoires were private in all groups. No association of the MS cluster with clinical or MRI features was observed, and the need for larger cohorts was stated by the authors.

The germline V gene encodes CDR1 MDHEN and CDR2 SYDVKM. The CDR3 sequence holds 16 residues, the cysteine and phenylalanine included. Only the CDR3 DNA is retained, 48 bases long and in frame from the first base. Germline trimming amounts to 6 bases on V and 2 bases on J, with 6 as the count of junction bases outside the gene matches. For unsorted PBMC libraries, 2 million PBMCs were used after storage in RNAlater at -80 degrees C until RNA extraction. The multiple sclerosis patients were enrolled in a US clinical protocol that evaluated disease progression with magnetic resonance imaging. Peripheral blood was subjected to Ficoll-Hypaque density gradient centrifugation to isolate PBMCs, which were then cryopreserved in liquid nitrogen. cDNA was synthesized by template-switch 5'RACE using a primer with a 10-nucleotide random unique molecular identifier that tagged each TCR transcript. Each sequencing run produced over 190 million TCR-beta sequences covering 15-18 subjects. Total RNA was extracted with the RNeasy kit. TCR-beta VDJ regions were amplified with primers for the TCR constant region and the 5'RACE anchor, using the KAPA Real-time Library Amplification kit. Sample indexes and Illumina adaptors were added in a first PCR, after which library yield was increased in a second PCR. After Ampure bead purification, the roughly 650 bp TCR product was size-selected on a 2% E-gel SizeSelection system. Before pooling, libraries had their quality checked on a Bioanalyzer, their concentration measured with Qubit, and their quantity determined with the Kapa Library Quantification kit. An Illumina HiSeq 2500 sequenced the libraries paired-end 2 x 150 bp. To increase sequence diversity, about 25-31% phiX was spiked into each library pool. The paper's processing steps were these. Quality-filtered reads were processed with the UMI-based MiGEC pipeline, which removed over 75% of raw TCR sequences during error correction. VDJ genes were aligned to IMGT germline references, and clonotypes were defined by unique CDR3 amino acid sequence plus V-J genes. VDJtools evaluated clonal expansion, Shannon diversity and CDR3 relatedness (CalcPairwiseDistances, ClusterSamples); CLCbio workbench built phylogenetic trees. A clone was classed as expanded if it had 8 or more unique UMIs, a cutoff based on coefficient-of-variation modelling across technical triplicates. TCRdb itself trimmed the public reads at Q25 with fastp, ran MiXCR and retained productive beta chains. Rows with one shared CDR3 protein collapse into an entry with the most common genes and DNA. TCRdb's processing, not the study's, gives the V and J calls here. The sample table shows over 35,000 distinct CDR3 sequences, and 2% to 3% are seen once. Together, the top ten hold 2.4% of the sample.

The TCR originated in a man aged 45 to 65 with multiple sclerosis. The material sequenced was PBMCs. The chain links TRBV28 with TRBJ2-3, and 12 junction bases match TRBD1. The DNA sequence is as follows: TGTGCCAGCAGCCCTGGGACAGGGGGCCCCACAGATACGCAGTATTTT. This translates into CASSPGTGGPTDTQYF.